The T cell receptor beta chain described here comes from a study of blood T cell repertoires in COVID-19. Profiling relied on immunoSEQ multiplex PCR, and the TCRdb table lists in-frame clones only, not all of them. The repertoire holds 110,000 or so clones, with over 60% as singletons. The CDR3 consists of 18 residues. The V gene end was trimmed by 2 bases and the J gene end by 2 bases; junction bases not matched to a gene: 10. CDR1 is MGHRA, CDR2 YSYEKL, per germline. The genes are TRBV4-1 and TRBJ2-7; TRBD2 matches 12 bases. The sequencing input was peripheral blood. The clonotype comes from a man aged 70 or older with acute or convalescent COVID-19. The CDR3 nucleotides read TGCGCCAGCAGCCAATCCCGGACTAGCGGGATATCCCCCTACGAGCAGTACTTC. Translated, it gives CASSQSRTSGISPYEQYF.